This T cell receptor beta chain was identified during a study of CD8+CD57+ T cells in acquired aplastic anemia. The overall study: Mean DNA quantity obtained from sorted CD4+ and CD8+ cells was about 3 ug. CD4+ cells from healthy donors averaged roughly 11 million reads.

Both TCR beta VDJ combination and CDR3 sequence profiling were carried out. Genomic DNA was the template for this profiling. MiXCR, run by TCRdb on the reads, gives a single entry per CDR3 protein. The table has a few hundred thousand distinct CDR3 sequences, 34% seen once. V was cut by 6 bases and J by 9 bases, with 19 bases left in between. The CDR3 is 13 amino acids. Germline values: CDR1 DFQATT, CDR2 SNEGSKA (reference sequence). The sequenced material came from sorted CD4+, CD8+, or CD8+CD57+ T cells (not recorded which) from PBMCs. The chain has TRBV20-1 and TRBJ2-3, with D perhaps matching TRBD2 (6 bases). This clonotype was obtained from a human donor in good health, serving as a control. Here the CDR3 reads CSAPSWGVETQYF. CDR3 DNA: TGCAGTGCCCCGAGCTGGGGGGTGGAGACGCAGTATTTT.